These 17 T cell receptor beta chains were all obtained from the same sample, sequenced in a study of CD8 T cells in ankylosing spondylitis. General study points: A motif of 8 or 9 highly homologous TCR beta variants was seen as apparently characteristic of ankylosing spondylitis blood.

These TCRs are of unknown antigen specificity. TCRdb called the 5' RACE reads again in MiXCR, with one record for every CDR3 protein. The sample lists 350,000 or so distinct CDR3 sequences; approximately 8.2% were seen once. The specimen sequenced was blood, either unsorted or a sorted T cell fraction (not recorded which). The receptors shown here come from a male donor with ankylosing spondylitis.

This clonotype was seen ten or more times. V usage is TRBV18 and J usage is TRBJ2-1; 11 positions agree with TRBD1. Germline lookup yields CDR1 KGHSH and CDR2 LQKENI. The V and J ends lost 5 bases and 7 bases, in that order; junction bases with no gene match: 10. The CDR3 totals 16 residues. The chain's CDR3 is CASSSWTGGNLNEQFF. CDR3 DNA sequence: TGTGCCAGCTCATCTTGGACAGGGGGCAATTTGAATGAGCAGTTCTTC.

This clonotype is judged medium-sized. The chain combines TRBV29-1 with TRBJ2-1, with D possibly being TRBD1 (5 bases). CDR3 size: 13 residues. V was pared by 3 bases and J by 4 bases, with 10 bases between. The germline gives CDR1 SQVTM, CDR2 ANQGSEA. The chain's CDR3 is CSVDVRTYNEQFF. The CDR3 DNA is TGCAGCGTTGACGTCCGGACATACAATGAGCAGTTCTTC.

This clonotype has just a few counts. The chain links TRBV18 to TRBJ2-7; D uncertain. Trimming removed 3 bases at V and 0 bases at J, with 9 bases between. Germline V lookup: CDR1 KGHSH, CDR2 LQKENI. This CDR3 contains 14 residues. The CDR3 nucleotides read TGTGCCAGCTCACCGGTCTTTCCCTCCTACGAGCAGTACTTC. Amino acid sequence: CASSPVFPSYEQYF.

This clonotype was seen a few times. The CDR3 here is CASSYSWGSYEQYF. CDR3 DNA sequence: TGTGCCAGCAGTTACTCGTGGGGTTCCTACGAGCAGTACTTC. The V gene is TRBV6-5, the J gene TRBJ2-7; D remains unclear. V was clipped by 0 bases and J by 1 base, with 7 bases between them. CDR1 is MNHEY and CDR2 is SVGAGI in the germline V gene. CDR3 length equals 14 residues.

The chain combines TRBV5-1 with TRBJ2-5, with D perhaps TRBD1 (6 bases). Trimming stripped 3 bases from V and 5 bases from J, with 14 bases between. The CDR3 covers 14 residues. Germline V gene data show CDR1 as SGHRS and CDR2 as YFSETQ. The chain's CDR3 is CASSWMDRGETQYF. The CDR3 DNA reads as TGCGCCAGCAGCTGGATGGACAGAGGGGAGACCCAGTACTTC.

This clonotype was seen ten or more times. V usage is TRBV10-3 and J usage is TRBJ2-1; the D call may be TRBD1 or TRBD2 (5 bases each). Germline values: CDR1 ENHRY, CDR2 SYGVKD. Trimming cost V 7 bases and J 6 bases, with 13 bases left between them. This CDR3 region has 13 residues. As DNA, the CDR3 is TGTGCCATCACCAGGACTGGGGGCAATGAGCAGTTCTTC. Its translation: CAITRTGGNEQFF.

The rearrangement links TRBV28 to TRBJ2-3, with 7 bases lining up with TRBD1. This CDR3 comprises 15 residues. J gave up 1 base and V 6 bases, and 7 bases lay outside the gene matches. From germline, CDR1 is MDHEN and CDR2 SYDVKM. CDR3 nucleotide sequence: TGTGCCAGCAGGTTCGGGACAGTGCGCACAGATACGCAGTATTTT. It encodes CASRFGTVRTDTQYF.

This clonotype was picked up many times. The rearrangement joins TRBV11-2 to TRBJ2-3, with D perhaps matching TRBD2 (6 bases). The length of the CDR3 is 14 residues. Germline assignment: CDR1 SGHAT and CDR2 FQNNGV. The germline V and J ends were trimmed by 5 bases and 2 bases, with 11 bases remaining between them. CDR3 region: CASSPRLDTDTQYF. CDR3 nucleotide sequence: TGTGCCAGCAGCCCAAGACTAGACACAGATACGCAGTATTTT. Drawing the rest from reference TRBV11-2 and TRBJ2-3, the complete variable domain is EAGVAQSPRYKIIEKRQSVAFWCNPISGHATLYWYQQILGQGPKLLIQFQNNGVVDDSQLPKDRFSAERLKGVDSTLKIQPAKLEDSAVYLCASSPRLDTDTQYFGPGTRLTVL.

This clonotype was seen a few times. This sequence joins TRBV2 and TRBJ1-4; tentative D call: TRBD1 (6 bases). Germline V gene data show CDR1 as SNHLY and CDR2 as FYNNEI. CDR3 length: 15 residues. The V and J ends lost 6 bases and 0 bases respectively, with 11 bases between them. CDR3 in DNA: TGTGCCAGCAGGGAAACAGGGTCAACTAATGAAAAACTGTTTTTT. Amino acid sequence: CASRETGSTNEKLFF.

This clonotype was counted many times. The chain carries TRBV29-1 and TRBJ2-7; a possible D gene is TRBD1 (5 bases). The germline gives CDR1 SQVTM, CDR2 ANQGSEA. Trimming pared 4 bases from V and 3 bases from J, leaving 10 bases between. The CDR3 spans 12 residues. CDR3 bases: TGCAGCGTTGTGCTGGACAACTACGAGCAGTACTTC. Protein product: CSVVLDNYEQYF.

This clonotype was counted between two and nine times. The genes are TRBV7-9 and TRBJ2-6; 7 bases match TRBD1. This CDR3 contains 15 residues. V was clipped by 7 bases and J by 2 bases; unmatched bases: 5. In germline, CDR1 is SEHNR, CDR2 FQNEAQ (reference sequence). CDR3 in DNA: TGTGCCAGCAATCCTCAGGGGGCTGGGGCCAACGTCCTGACTTTC. Protein sequence: CASNPQGAGANVLTF.

The rearrangement joins TRBV12-3 or TRBV12-4 to TRBJ2-3; 9 nucleotides agree with TRBD2. V shed 3 bases, J shed 1 base, and the junction held 5 bases outside the gene matches. CDR3 size: 16 residues. The CDR3 loop is CASSFELAGGTDTQYF. CDR3 in DNA: TGTGCCAGCAGTTTCGAGTTAGCGGGAGGCACAGATACGCAGTATTTT.

This clonotype has ten or more counts. The genes are TRBV4-1 and TRBJ1-1, with 9 bases matching TRBD1. Germline loops: CDR1 MGHRA, CDR2 YSYEKL. The CDR3 has 17 residues. Losses at the gene ends were 1 base for V and 1 base for J; bases not matched to a gene: 7. The CDR3 nucleotides read TGCGCCAGCAGCCAAGCGGACAGGGGTTTACCGAACACTGAAGCTTTCTTT. This codes for CASSQADRGLPNTEAFF.

This clonotype came up a few times. V usage is TRBV11-2 and J usage is TRBJ2-3; 7 bases line up with TRBD1. The CDR3 is 18 amino acids. Germline CDR1 and CDR2: SGHAT and FQNNGV. J lost 2 bases, V lost 5 bases, and 16 bases had no gene match. The CDR3 spells CASSLGYRGTFITDTQYF. CDR3 DNA: TGTGCCAGCAGCCTGGGGTACAGGGGCACCTTTATCACAGATACGCAGTATTTT. The full variable domain, its missing parts supplied by reference TRBV11-2 and TRBJ2-3, is EAGVAQSPRYKIIEKRQSVAFWCNPISGHATLYWYQQILGQGPKLLIQFQNNGVVDDSQLPKDRFSAERLKGVDSTLKIQPAKLEDSAVYLCASSLGYRGTFITDTQYFGPGTRLTVL.

The rearrangement links TRBV11-3 to TRBJ2-4; possibly TRBD2 for D (6 bases). This CDR3 is 14 amino acids long. Germline values: CDR1 SGHNT, CDR2 YENEEA. V lost 4 bases and J lost 6, with 13 bases in between. CDR3: CASSSAERVNIQYF. The DNA of the CDR3 is TGTGCCAGCAGCTCCGCGGAGCGGGTAAACATTCAGTACTTC. The variable domain in full, completed from reference TRBV11-3 and TRBJ2-4, reads EAGVVQSPRYKIIEKKQPVAFWCNPISGHNTLYWYLQNLGQGPELLIRYENEEAVDDSQLPKDRFSAERLKGVDSTLKIQPAELGDSAVYLCASSSAERVNIQYFGAGTRLSVL.

The sample holds a few counts of this clonotype. The CDR3 loop is CASNSRGRAEETQYF. The CDR3 DNA follows: TGTGCCAGCAACTCACGGGGGAGGGCCGAAGAGACCCAGTACTTC. The rearrangement joins TRBV3-1 to TRBJ2-5; 7 bases align to TRBD2. Per the germline V gene, CDR1 is LGHDT and CDR2 is YNNKEL (reference sequence). CDR3 size: 15 residues. After removal of 7 bases from V and 3 bases from J, the junction contained 11 bases not matched to a gene.

This chain joins TRBV14 and TRBJ2-3; D not resolved. V was pared by 3 bases and J by 11 bases, with 18 bases between. The length of the CDR3 is 14 residues. Germline-derived CDR1 and CDR2 are SGHDN and FVKESK. In DNA form, the CDR3 reads TGTGCCAGCAGCCAGCTTTTTTACGACGCCCAGCAGTATTTT. Translating gives CASSQLFYDAQQYF.